The clone carrying this TCR beta chain has more than one count but fewer than ten. Its matching antigen is unknown. Sequencing libraries made from TCR beta cDNA carried unique molecular identifiers. Starting from around 0.96 to 9.9 million T cells, the study yielded 450,000 to 500,000 cDNA molecules. TCRdb processed the PCR reads anew with MiXCR; each CDR3 protein has one entry. The sample has about 770,000 distinct CDR3 sequences, about 43% seen once. The sample is drawn from a study of post-analysis software for immune sequencing data. Overall study: Disease courses included relapsing-remitting, secondary progressive and progressive-relapsing multiple sclerosis. Study-wide findings and caveats: By F measure, samples from a shared preparation batch strongly co-clustered. Controls had lower frequencies than patients of a handful of TRBV segments, which included TRBV5-6, TRBV5-1 and TRBV20-1.

V lost 5 bases and J lost 4; bases outside the gene matches: 6. Germline V gene lookup returns CDR1 DFQATT and CDR2 SNEGSKA (reference sequence). CDR3 length: 14 residues. The sequenced material came from blood. V is TRBV20-1 and J is TRBJ2-3, with TRBD1 matching 10 bases. This receptor was taken from a girl under 18 with multiple sclerosis. The CDR3 reads CSAWDRGGADTQYF. The CDR3 DNA sequence: TGCAGTGCTTGGGACAGGGGTGGCGCAGATACGCAGTATTTT.